The 6 T cell receptor beta chains presented below share a single source sample, sequenced in a study of identical twins. MiXCR was run by TCRdb on the 5' RACE reads, yielding one entry per CDR3 protein. The sample carries about 890,000 distinct CDR3 sequences, approximately 13% recorded once. The same sample was also studied in work on yellow fever vaccine responses in identical twins.

Sequencing was performed on PBMCs. These receptors all stem from a woman aged 18-30 years in good health.

This clonotype was seen a single time. J is TRBJ2-7 and V is TRBV20-1, with TRBD2 as a possible D gene (5 bases). This CDR3 spans 15 amino acids. Germline CDR1 reads DFQATT; CDR2 reads SNEGSKA (reference sequence). V was trimmed by 0 bases and J by 0 bases, leaving 12 bases between them. This chain's CDR3 is CSARDLSGPSYEQYF. The CDR3 DNA sequence: TGCAGTGCTAGAGATCTCAGCGGCCCCTCCTACGAGCAGTACTTC.

This chain joins TRBV20-1 and TRBJ2-5, with 7 bases lining up with TRBD2. Germline CDR1 reads DFQATT; CDR2 reads SNEGSKA (reference sequence). This CDR3 comprises 14 residues. V lost 7 bases and J lost 4; bases outside the gene matches: 12. The CDR3 DNA is TGCAGTGTATTAATGGCGGGAGTATCAGAGACCCAGTACTTC. Translation: CSVLMAGVSETQYF.

This clonotype has at least ten counts. V usage is TRBV4-1 and J usage is TRBJ1-5, with D possibly TRBD1 on 6 matching bases. This CDR3 is built from 15 residues. Trimming cost V 0 bases and J 3 bases, with 9 bases left between them. From germline, CDR1 is MGHRA and CDR2 YSYEKL. CDR3: CASSQDRTDNQPQHF. The CDR3 bases are TGCGCCAGCAGCCAAGATAGGACAGACAATCAGCCCCAGCATTTT.

This rearrangement joins TRBV3-1 to TRBJ1-6, with unresolved D. The ends were cut back, 0 bases at V and 6 bases at J, with 24 bases in the middle. The CDR3 length is 20 residues. CDR1 and CDR2 (germline): LGHDT, YNNKEL (reference sequence). CDR3 coding DNA: TGTGCCAGCAGCCAAGATCTAGAGGGATCTTTGGATGTGAGTAATTCACCCCTCCACTTT. This codes for CASSQDLEGSLDVSNSPLHF.

The chain is built from TRBV7-9 and TRBJ1-2; unclear D gene. The germline gives CDR1 SEHNR, CDR2 FQNEAQ (reference sequence). The CDR3 is 15 residues long. V lost 5 bases, J lost 4 bases, and 17 bases lay in between. The CDR3 here is CASSESVPQGYGYTF. CDR3 DNA sequence: TGTGCCAGCAGCGAGTCGGTCCCCCAAGGCTATGGCTACACCTTC.

This clonotype has a handful of counts. The CDR3 protein is CASSGSPTGGRKGYTF. CDR3 sequence (DNA): TGTGCCAGCAGTGGTTCCCCGACAGGGGGTCGGAAGGGCTACACCTTC. The chain links TRBV11-2 to TRBJ1-2; 9 bases align to TRBD1. The CDR3 has 16 residues. Germline CDR1 is SGHAT and CDR2 is FQNNGV. The V segment lost 6 bases and the J segment 8 bases; nucleotides outside the gene matches: 16.